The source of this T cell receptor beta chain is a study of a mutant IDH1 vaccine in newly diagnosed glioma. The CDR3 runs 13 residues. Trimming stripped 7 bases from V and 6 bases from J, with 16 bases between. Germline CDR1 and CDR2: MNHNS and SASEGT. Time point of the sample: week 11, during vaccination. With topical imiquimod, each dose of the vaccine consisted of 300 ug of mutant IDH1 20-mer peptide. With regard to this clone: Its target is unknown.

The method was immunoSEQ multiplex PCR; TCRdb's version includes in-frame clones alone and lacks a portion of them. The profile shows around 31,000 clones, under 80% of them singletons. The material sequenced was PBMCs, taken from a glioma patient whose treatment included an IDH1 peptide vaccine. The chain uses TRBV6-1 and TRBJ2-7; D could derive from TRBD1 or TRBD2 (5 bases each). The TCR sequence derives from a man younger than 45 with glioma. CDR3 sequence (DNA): TGTGCCAGCACAGTCCGGGGCTATGGCGAGCAGTACTTC. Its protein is CASTVRGYGEQYF.